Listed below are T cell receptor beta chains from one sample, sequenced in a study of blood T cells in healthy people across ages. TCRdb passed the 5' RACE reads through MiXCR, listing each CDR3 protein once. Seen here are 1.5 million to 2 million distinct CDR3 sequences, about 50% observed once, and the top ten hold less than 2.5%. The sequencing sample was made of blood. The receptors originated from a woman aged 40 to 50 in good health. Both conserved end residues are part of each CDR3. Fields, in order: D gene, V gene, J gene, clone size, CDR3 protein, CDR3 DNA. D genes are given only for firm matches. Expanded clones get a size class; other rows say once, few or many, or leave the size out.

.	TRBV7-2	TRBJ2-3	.	CASSLVGTTYTDTQYF	TGTGCCAGCAGCTTAGTTGGGACGACCTACACAGATACGCAGTATTTT
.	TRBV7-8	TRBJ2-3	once	CASTGLSDTQYF	TGTGCAAGTACAGGGCTATCAGATACGCAGTATTTT
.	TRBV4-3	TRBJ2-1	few	CASSQMKWTNEQFF	TGCGCCAGCAGCCAGATGAAATGGACCAATGAGCAGTTCTTC
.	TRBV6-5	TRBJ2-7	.	CASAGAYEQYF	TGTGCCAGCGCGGGTGCCTACGAGCAGTACTTC
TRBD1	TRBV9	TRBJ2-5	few	CASSVRGQEETQYF	TGTGCCAGCAGCGTACGGGGACAGGAAGAGACCCAGTACTTC
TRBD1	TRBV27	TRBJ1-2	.	CASSSVPQGVHYGYTF	TGTGCCAGCAGCTCAGTACCGCAGGGGGTCCACTATGGCTACACCTTC
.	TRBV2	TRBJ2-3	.	CASTSVRADTQYF	TGTGCCAGCACTTCCGTGCGGGCAGATACGCAGTATTTT
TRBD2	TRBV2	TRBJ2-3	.	CASSEAWTSGSYTDTQYF	TGTGCCAGCAGTGAAGCTTGGACTAGCGGATCTTACACAGATACGCAGTATTTT
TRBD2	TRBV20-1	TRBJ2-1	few	CSALGGGGSDNEQFF	TGCAGTGCCCTTGGCGGGGGGGGCAGTGATAATGAGCAGTTCTTC
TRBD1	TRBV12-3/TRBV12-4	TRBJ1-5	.	CASRPPGGTPNQPQHF	TGTGCCAGCAGACCACCAGGGGGGACACCCAATCAGCCCCAGCATTTT
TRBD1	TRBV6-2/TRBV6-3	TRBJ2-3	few	CASSRTGQADTQYF	TGTGCCAGCAGTCGGACAGGGCAGGCAGATACGCAGTATTTT
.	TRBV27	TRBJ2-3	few	CASLKQTPSTDTQYF	TGTGCCAGCCTAAAACAGACTCCTAGCACAGATACGCAGTATTTT
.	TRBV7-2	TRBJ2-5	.	CASSLEPPWRGQYF	TGTGCCAGCAGCTTAGAACCTCCGTGGCGAGGCCAGTACTTC
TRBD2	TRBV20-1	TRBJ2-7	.	CSARKSGGTYNEQYF	TGCAGTGCTAGAAAGAGCGGGGGGACATACAATGAGCAGTACTTC
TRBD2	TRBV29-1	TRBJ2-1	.	CSVAGEASTSGGTYNEQFF	TGCAGCGTTGCGGGCGAGGCGTCGACTAGCGGGGGGACCTACAATGAGCAGTTCTTC
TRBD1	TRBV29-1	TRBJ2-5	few	CSVRGLRETQYF	TGCAGCGTCAGGGGGTTGAGGGAGACCCAGTACTTC
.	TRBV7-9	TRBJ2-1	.	CASSLVRADFNEQFF	TGTGCCAGCAGCTTAGTACGGGCGGATTTCAATGAGCAGTTCTTC
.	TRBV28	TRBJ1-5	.	CASSLPPTEIPNQPQHF	TGTGCCAGCAGTTTACCCCCTACGGAGATACCTAATCAGCCCCAGCATTTT
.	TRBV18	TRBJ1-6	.	CASSPDHRSSYNSPLHF	TGTGCCAGCTCACCAGATCACAGGAGCTCCTATAATTCACCCCTCCACTTT
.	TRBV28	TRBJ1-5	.	CASSLKYRGALQPQHF	TGTGCCAGCAGTTTAAAGTATCGGGGGGCTCTTCAGCCCCAGCATTTT
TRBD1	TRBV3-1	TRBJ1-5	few	CASSQGTGVRQPQHF	TGTGCCAGCAGCCAAGGGACAGGGGTCAGGCAGCCCCAGCATTTT
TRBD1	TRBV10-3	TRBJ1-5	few	CAIRAGTENQPQHF	TGTGCCATCAGGGCCGGGACAGAGAATCAGCCCCAGCATTTT
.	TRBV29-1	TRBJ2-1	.	CSVDGTTQNSYNEQFF	TGCAGCGTCGACGGGACAACGCAAAACTCCTACAATGAGCAGTTCTTC
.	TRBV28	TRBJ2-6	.	CASGGSGTVQTGDVLTF	TGTGCCAGCGGGGGATCCGGGACTGTTCAAACTGGGGACGTCCTGACTTTC
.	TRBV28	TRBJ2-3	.	CASSPPPQTDTQYF	TGTGCCAGCAGTCCTCCTCCCCAGACAGATACGCAGTATTTT
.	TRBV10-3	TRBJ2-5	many	CAISESQVAIETQYF	TGTGCCATCAGTGAGTCGCAGGTTGCGATCGAGACCCAGTACTTC
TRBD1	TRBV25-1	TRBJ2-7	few	CASSEQGAHEQYF	TGTGCCAGCAGTGAACAGGGGGCCCACGAGCAGTACTTC
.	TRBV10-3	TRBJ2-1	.	CAISESVRGSTQFF	TGTGCCATCAGTGAGTCTGTTAGGGGGTCCACTCAGTTCTTC
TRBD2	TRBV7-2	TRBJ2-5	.	CTSSLGKLAGGYQETQYF	TGTACCAGCAGCTTAGGCAAACTAGCGGGGGGATACCAAGAGACCCAGTACTTC
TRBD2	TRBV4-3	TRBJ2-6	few	CASSQVPSGDFSGANVLTF	TGCGCCAGCAGCCAAGTGCCTAGCGGGGATTTCTCTGGGGCCAACGTCCTGACTTTC
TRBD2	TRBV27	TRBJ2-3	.	CASSPRLADLIDTQYF	TGTGCCAGCAGTCCCAGACTAGCGGACCTCATTGATACGCAGTATTTT
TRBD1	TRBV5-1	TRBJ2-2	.	CASSVGQAVGELFF	TGCGCCAGCAGCGTGGGACAGGCTGTGGGGGAGCTGTTTTTT
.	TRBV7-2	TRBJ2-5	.	CASSLDLGGAMETQYF	TGTGCCAGCAGCTTAGATCTGGGGGGGGCAATGGAGACCCAGTACTTC
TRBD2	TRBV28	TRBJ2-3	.	CASSSAGGPADTQYF	TGTGCCAGCAGTTCGGCGGGGGGCCCGGCAGATACGCAGTATTTT
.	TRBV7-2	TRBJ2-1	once	CASSPIYNVQFF	TGTGCCAGCAGCCCGATCTACAATGTGCAGTTCTTC
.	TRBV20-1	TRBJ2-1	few	CSARDLRGERSYNEQFF	TGCAGTGCTAGAGATCTTCGTGGGGAACGCTCCTACAATGAGCAGTTCTTC
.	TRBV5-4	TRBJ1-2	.	CASSPPPGRGHDGGYTF	TGTGCCAGCAGCCCCCCTCCTGGTCGGGGACACGACGGGGGCTACACCTTC
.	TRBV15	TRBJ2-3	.	CATSRDNGGHTDTQYF	TGTGCCACCAGCAGAGATAATGGTGGGCACACAGATACGCAGTATTTT
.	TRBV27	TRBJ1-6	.	CASSPWAPRDGGYNSPLHF	TGTGCCAGCAGTCCATGGGCCCCTAGGGACGGCGGTTATAATTCACCCCTCCACTTT
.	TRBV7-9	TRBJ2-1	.	CASSPFPGEQFF	TGTGCCAGCAGCCCCTTTCCGGGTGAGCAGTTCTTC
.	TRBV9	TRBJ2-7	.	CASSPWDAPLYF	TGTGCCAGCAGCCCATGGGACGCTCCGCTGTACTTC
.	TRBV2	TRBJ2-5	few	CASRGEVGETQYF	TGTGCCAGCAGAGGGGAGGTTGGGGAGACCCAGTACTTC
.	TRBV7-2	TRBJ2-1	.	CAGSLVKDSYNEQFF	TGTGCCGGCAGCTTAGTAAAAGATTCCTACAATGAGCAGTTCTTC
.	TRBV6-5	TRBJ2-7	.	CASSYLSTNYEQYF	TGTGCCAGCAGTTACCTCTCGACAAACTACGAGCAGTACTTC
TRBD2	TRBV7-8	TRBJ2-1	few	CASSLLAGGLLNSYNEQFF	TGTGCCAGCAGCTTATTAGCGGGGGGGCTCTTAAACTCCTACAATGAGCAGTTCTTC
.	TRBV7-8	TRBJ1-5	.	CASSLAAGAQPQHF	TGTGCCAGCAGCTTAGCTGCAGGGGCCCAGCCCCAGCATTTT
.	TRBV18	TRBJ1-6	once	CASSLDIYSPLHF	TGTGCCAGCTCACTTGACATATATTCACCCCTCCACTTT
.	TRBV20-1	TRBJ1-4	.	CSARDARGAQEKLFF	TGCAGTGCTAGGGATGCCAGGGGCGCTCAGGAAAAACTGTTTTTT
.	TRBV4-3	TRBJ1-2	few	CASSQETTGANYGYTF	TGCGCCAGCAGCCAAGAAACGACAGGAGCTAACTATGGCTACACCTTC
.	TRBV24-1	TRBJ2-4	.	CATSDGAEVAKSIQYF	TGTGCCACCAGTGATGGGGCCGAGGTAGCCAAAAGCATTCAGTACTTC
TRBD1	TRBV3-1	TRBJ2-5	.	CASSYLGAGGYETQYF	TGTGCCAGCAGCTACCTCGGGGCAGGGGGTTACGAGACCCAGTACTTC
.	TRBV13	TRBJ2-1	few	CASSLSPGRNEQFF	TGTGCCAGCAGCTTATCGCCAGGGAGGAATGAGCAGTTCTTC
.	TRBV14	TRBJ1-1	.	CASSQGKGRLPEAFF	TGTGCCAGCAGCCAAGGTAAAGGGCGGCTACCTGAAGCTTTCTTT